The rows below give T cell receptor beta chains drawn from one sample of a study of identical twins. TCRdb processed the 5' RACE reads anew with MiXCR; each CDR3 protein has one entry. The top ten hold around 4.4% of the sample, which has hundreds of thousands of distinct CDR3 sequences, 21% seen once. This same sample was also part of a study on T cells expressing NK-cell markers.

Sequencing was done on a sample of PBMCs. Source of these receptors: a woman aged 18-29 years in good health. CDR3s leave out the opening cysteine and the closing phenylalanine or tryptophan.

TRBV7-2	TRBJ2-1	ASSRGVTNNEQF
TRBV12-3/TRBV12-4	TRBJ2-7	ASSLGQGRTSYEQY
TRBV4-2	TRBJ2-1	ASSQGSENEQF
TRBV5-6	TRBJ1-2	ASSLVGTANGYT
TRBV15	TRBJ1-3	ATSRDLTAILPSSGNTIY
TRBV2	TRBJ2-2	ASSIDSNTGELF
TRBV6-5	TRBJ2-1	ASSQTPAAWYEQF
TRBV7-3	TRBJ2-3	ASSLIGRTSASTDTQY
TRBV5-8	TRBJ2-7	ASSAETTEY
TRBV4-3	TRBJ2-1	ASSPEMRGEQF
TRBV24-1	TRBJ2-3	ATSDPRTSDTQY
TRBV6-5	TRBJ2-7	ASSWLGTSGSYEQY
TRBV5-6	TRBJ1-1	ASSFWTDIEAF
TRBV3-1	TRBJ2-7	ASSPGLRPFSYEQY
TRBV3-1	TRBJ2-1	ASSHWRVSRGGNEQF
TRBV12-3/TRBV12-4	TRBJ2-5	ASSFGSGFGETQY
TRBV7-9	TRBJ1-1	ASSTTGTNTEAF
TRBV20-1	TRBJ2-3	CARDGRGREWIDTQY
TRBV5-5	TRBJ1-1	ASSPGGSPEAF
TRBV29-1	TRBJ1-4	STGIDEKLF
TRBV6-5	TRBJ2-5	ASSSQGQDRETQY
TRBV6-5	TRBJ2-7	ASSYSQVSPSYEQY
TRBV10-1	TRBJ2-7	ASSPGPGLGYEQY
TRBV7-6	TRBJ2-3	ASSLGAPAYTQY
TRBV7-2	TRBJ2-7	ASSLVPGRGSYEQY
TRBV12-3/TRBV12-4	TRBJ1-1	ASRLDTHSEAF
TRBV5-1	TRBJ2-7	ASSLRPTTSGSSQQY